This is a list of T cell receptor beta chains from one sample in a study of T-cell reconstitution after alpha-beta-depleted transplantation in children. TCRdb analysed the PCR reads with MiXCR anew, one entry per CDR3 protein. This table has more than 400,000 distinct CDR3 sequences, 43% appearing once. Sequences were derived from PBMCs, sampled before TCRalphabeta/CD19-depleted stem cell transplant. The receptors were sampled from a girl aged 2-10 years with aplastic anemia, due to receive a stem cell transplant. CDR3s include the opening cysteine and the closing phenylalanine or tryptophan.

j_call v_call cdr3_aa
TRBJ2-5 TRBV5-1 CASTPRQGAGETQYF
TRBJ2-2 TRBV28 CASGDRGHGTGELFF
TRBJ1-2 TRBV29-1 CSDGQGESGYTF
TRBJ1-1 TRBV14 CASSQESYIRAEAFF
TRBJ2-7 TRBV20-1 CSARNAAASYEQYF
TRBJ2-7 TRBV28 CASSPLEGSYEQYF
TRBJ1-1 TRBV7-9 CASSSSGGGMNTEAFF
TRBJ2-5 TRBV27 CASSLDYQERTQYF
TRBJ2-7 TRBV5-5 CASSVATGYEQYF
TRBJ2-5 TRBV7-8 CASSSGGLQETQYF
TRBJ2-5 TRBV20-1 CSAHRGGKTQYF
TRBJ2-3 TRBV5-1 CASGGRSGTDTQYF
TRBJ2-3 TRBV28 CASSTRGLAERGRDTQYF
TRBJ2-5 TRBV20-1 CSATTGQETQYF
TRBJ2-1 TRBV11-2 CASSSTGLAGGPYNEQFF
TRBJ2-1 TRBV5-6 CASSLTGRASGRDNEQFF
TRBJ2-1 TRBV7-6 CASSPSGKDYNEQFF
TRBJ2-7 TRBV14 CASSHLWDYEQYF